Here is one T cell receptor beta chain with its context. Only in-frame clones appear in the TCRdb table, and some are missing; sequencing was by immunoSEQ multiplex PCR. This table holds approximately 160,000 clones, about 93% found once. The data were obtained in a study of control samples from healthy donors and cancer patients. Germline assignment: CDR1 SGDLS and CDR2 YYNGEE. The CDR3 has 16 residues. V lost 3 bases and J lost 0, with 14 bases in between. Material for sequencing was blood. The TCR originated in a woman aged 30 to 39 in good health. This chain joins TRBV9 and TRBJ2-3, with D perhaps TRBD1 (6 bases). The CDR3 here is CASSAQGLPSTDTQYF. CDR3 sequence (DNA): TGTGCCAGCAGCGCCCAGGGGCTACCCAGCACAGATACGCAGTATTTT. Filled out from reference TRBV9 and TRBJ2-3, the complete variable domain reads DSGVTQTPKHLITATGQRVTLRCSPRSGDLSVYWYQQSLDQGLQFLIQYYNGEERAKGNILERFSAQQFPDLHSELNLSSLELGDSALYFCASSAQGLPSTDTQYFGPGTRLTVL.